This T cell receptor beta chain was captured in a study of blood T cell repertoires in COVID-19. The overall study: Sources were T cells, B-cell-depleted T cells, or PBMCs; the material itself was cDNA or gDNA.

CDR1 and CDR2 (germline): MNHEY, SMNVEV (reference sequence). Trimming left V 8 bases short and J 3 bases short, with 17 bases between. CDR3 length: 14 residues. In the authors' workflow: The authors estimated nucleated cell counts from reference gene primer amplification. Only in-frame clones appear in the TCRdb table, and some are missing; sequencing was by immunoSEQ multiplex PCR. Clone size and the V and J calls come from that table; the DNA yielded D and trimming. The sample comprises approximately 54,000 clones, approximately 85% of which are singletons, and approximately 14% rests with the top ten.

The rearrangement uses TRBV27 and TRBJ2-7; D might be TRBD1 (6 bases). This clonotype was obtained from a human donor in a cohort sampled during active COVID-19. Sequencing input: peripheral blood. CDR3 region: CASGTRRGGYEQYF. The CDR3 DNA follows: TGTGCCAGCGGAACCCGAAGAGGGGGCTACGAGCAGTACTTC.